The following is a T cell receptor beta chain sequence with its context. Its antigen is unidentified. The data derive from a study of graft-versus-host responses after intestinal transplantation. Turning to the study itself: All recipients were transplanted with multivisceral, liver-intestinal, or isolated intestinal grafts. Recipients uniformly received anti-thymocyte globulin induction, followed by tacrolimus and steroids for approximately 3 years.

Study conclusions and caveats: Early post-transplant HvG declines were associated with peak circulating GvH clone levels. Investigators detected GvH clones in recipient marrow, with some emerging earlier in ileum or blood.

Here immunoSEQ multiplex PCR was the method, and the copy in TCRdb shows in-frame clones only, minus some. The table includes about 82,000 clones, roughly nine tenths detected once. The CDR3 covers 17 residues. Germline V lookup: CDR1 SQVTM, CDR2 ANQGSEA. The V and J ends lost 0 bases and 3 bases, in that order; junction bases with no gene match: 9. The chain employs TRBV29-1 and TRBJ2-1; the match to TRBD2 covers 9 bases. Sequenced material: unstimulated CD4+ T cells sorted from spleen or lymph node cells, taken before intestinal transplant. This clonotype originated in a human donor who received an intestinal transplant. Here the CDR3 DNA reads TGCAGCGTTGAAGAGAGGCTAGCGGGGTTCATCTACAATGAGCAGTTCTTC. It is translated as CSVEERLAGFIYNEQFF.